This T cell receptor beta chain is from a study of blood T cell repertoires in COVID-19. Study-wide context: Both acute and convalescent COVID-19 samples were obtained from the United States, Italy and Spain. T cells, B-cell-depleted T cells, or PBMCs supplied cDNA or gDNA.

The table lists this clone with a few counts. With V trimmed by 4 bases and J by 3 bases, 3 bases remained unmatched. The CDR3 runs 14 residues. Germline V gene data show CDR1 as LGHNA and CDR2 as YNFKEQ. As handled by the study authors: How many nucleated cells were present was estimated from reference gene primer amplification. Profiling relied on immunoSEQ multiplex PCR, and the TCRdb table lists in-frame clones only, not all of them. V and J calls and clone size are given by that table; D and trimming were obtained from the DNA. The table records around 230,000 clones, approximately 83% of them present only once.

The sequence derives from a middle-aged woman with active or convalescent COVID-19. This rearrangement joins TRBV4-2 to TRBJ2-7, with 10 bases identical to TRBD2. The sequencing sample was made of peripheral blood. In DNA form, the CDR3 reads TGTGCCAGCAGCCGCGGACTAGCGGACTACGAGCAGTACTTC. Residues: CASSRGLADYEQYF.